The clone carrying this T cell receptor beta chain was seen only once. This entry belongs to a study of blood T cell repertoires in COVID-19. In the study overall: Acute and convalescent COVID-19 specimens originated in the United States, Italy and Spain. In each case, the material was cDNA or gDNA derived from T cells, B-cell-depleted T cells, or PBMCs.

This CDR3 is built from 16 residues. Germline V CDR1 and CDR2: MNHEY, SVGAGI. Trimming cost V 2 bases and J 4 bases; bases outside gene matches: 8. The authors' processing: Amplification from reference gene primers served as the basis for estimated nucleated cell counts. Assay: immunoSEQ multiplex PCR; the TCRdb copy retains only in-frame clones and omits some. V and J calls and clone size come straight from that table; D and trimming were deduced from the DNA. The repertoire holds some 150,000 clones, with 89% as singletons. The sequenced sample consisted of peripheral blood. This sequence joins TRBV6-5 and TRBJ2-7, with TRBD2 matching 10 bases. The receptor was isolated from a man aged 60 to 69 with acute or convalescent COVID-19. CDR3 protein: CASSYTKRGGLYEQYF. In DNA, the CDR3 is TGTGCCAGCAGTTACACCAAGCGGGGGGGCTTGTACGAGCAGTACTTC.